This entry lists 29 T cell receptor beta chains sequenced from one sample in a study of OX40 agonist ivuxolimab in advanced cancers. Library preparation used the immunoSEQ multiplex PCR assay. In its TCRdb copy, this immuneACCESS table keeps in-frame sequences only and misses some clones. Where compared with another copy, unresolved V genes explain less than half of these, and the others have no known cause. This sample comprises approximately 76,000 clones, about nine tenths of them detected only once. Over 0.65% of the sample comes from the top ten. Sample: CD4+ or CD8+ T cells sorted from blood, taken in a trial of the OX40 agonist ivuxolimab. The receptors shown here come from an adult with an advanced solid tumor such as melanoma, head and neck, liver or kidney cancer.

The genes are TRBV7-9 and TRBJ1-1, with 12 nucleotides matching TRBD1. J lost 4 bases, V lost 6 bases, and 9 bases had no gene match. Germline CDR1 is SEHNR and CDR2 is FQNEAQ (reference sequence). CDR3 size: 16 residues. The CDR3 DNA follows: TGTGCCAGCAGACGAGGGACAGGGGGCTTGAGCACTGAAGCTTTCTTT. Protein: CASRRGTGGLSTEAFF.

In this sample, this clone turned up a few times. The gene calls are TRBV19 and TRBJ2-4, with 12 bases that match TRBD2. Per germline, CDR1 LNHDA and CDR2 SQIVND (reference sequence). The junction had 11 bases not matched to a gene; V was cut back by 3 bases and J by 8 bases. This CDR3 comprises 17 residues. CDR3 DNA: TGTGCCAGTAGTATGGGGACTAGCGGGCAAAAGAGTGACATTCAGTACTTC. Translation: CASSMGTSGQKSDIQYF.

This chain joins TRBV28 and TRBJ1-5; TRBD1 agrees at 10 bases. Germline V gives CDR1 MDHEN, CDR2 SYDVKM. The CDR3 is 16 residues long. Losses at the gene ends were 2 bases for V and 2 bases for J; bases not matched to a gene: 3. The CDR3 DNA is TGTGCCAGCAGTTTAGGGACAGGGGTCGGCAATCAGCCCCAGCATTTT. This gives the protein CASSLGTGVGNQPQHF.

This rearrangement joins TRBV18 to TRBJ2-7; D possibly corresponds to TRBD2 (5 bases). The V and J ends lost 2 bases and 0 bases respectively, with 11 bases between them. The CDR3 has 15 residues. The germline CDR1 and CDR2 sequences are KGHSH and LQKENI. The CDR3 sequence: CASSPGAASSYEQYF. In DNA, the CDR3 is TGTGCCAGCTCACCAGGAGCGGCTAGCTCCTACGAGCAGTACTTC.

The V and J genes are TRBV29-1 and TRBJ2-3, with D possibly being TRBD2 (6 bases). V lost 3 bases to trimming and J lost 0 bases, with 13 bases between them. The length of the CDR3 is 15 residues. Germline V lookup: CDR1 SQVTM, CDR2 ANQGSEA. CDR3 nucleotides: TGCAGCGTTGAGCGGGGTCTTTCTAGCACAGATACGCAGTATTTT. Translating gives CSVERGLSSTDTQYF.

V usage is TRBV4-3 and J usage is TRBJ2-1; the match to TRBD1 covers 8 bases. The junction had 13 bases not matched to a gene; V was cut back by 4 bases and J by 8 bases. Germline V lookup: CDR1 LGHNA, CDR2 YSLEER. The CDR3 has 16 residues. The CDR3 sequence is CASSRKASGGFDEQFF. CDR3 nucleotides: TGCGCCAGCAGCCGGAAGGCGTCAGGGGGCTTCGATGAGCAGTTCTTC.

V gene TRBV9 combines with J gene TRBJ2-5; D remains unclear. Germline V gene sequence: CDR1 SGDLS, CDR2 YYNGEE. This CDR3 contains 15 residues. Trimming took 3 bases from V and 3 from J, leaving 15 bases between them. This CDR3 reads CASSAALGSKETQYF. The CDR3 DNA is TGTGCCAGCAGCGCGGCACTGGGCAGCAAAGAGACCCAGTACTTC.

This clone has a single count. The genes are TRBV5-1 and TRBJ1-1, with a tentative D call TRBD1 (5 bases). Germline assignment: CDR1 SGHRS and CDR2 YFSETQ. Trimming left V 5 bases short and J 2 bases short, with 16 bases between. The CDR3 extends over 15 amino acids. DNA of the CDR3: TGCGCCAGCAGACTAACCGGGACGGTTAACACTGAAGCTTTCTTT. This codes for CASRLTGTVNTEAFF.

The chain is built from TRBV28 and TRBJ1-2; 8 bases line up with TRBD1. Trimming cost V 1 base and J 8 bases; bases outside gene matches: 9. The CDR3 loop spans 15 amino acids. Germline CDR1 and CDR2: MDHEN and SYDVKM. CDR3 nucleotides: TGTGCCAGCAGTTTATCCGGACAGGGCCGGGGGGGCTACACCTTC. Translating it yields CASSLSGQGRGGYTF.

This chain uses TRBV9 with TRBJ2-2, with D possibly matching TRBD1 (8 bases). V was shortened by 3 bases and J by 7 bases, with 16 bases between the two germline ends. Germline V gives CDR1 SGDLS, CDR2 YYNGEE. The length of the CDR3 is 15 residues. The CDR3 sequence: CASSGTGRGIGELFF. The CDR3 DNA sequence: TGTGCCAGCAGCGGGACAGGGAGGGGTATCGGGGAGCTGTTTTTT.

This chain connects TRBV30 to TRBJ2-7, with D uncertain. There are 11 residues in the CDR3. Trimming cost V 5 bases and J 7 bases, with 12 bases left between them. Looked up from germline, CDR1 is GTSNPN and CDR2 is SVGIG (reference sequence). The CDR3 is CAWGADWEQYF. Here the CDR3 DNA reads TGTGCCTGGGGAGCAGATTGGGAGCAGTACTTC.

The chain carries TRBV5-6 and TRBJ1-2, with 9 nucleotides matching TRBD1. V dropped 4 bases and J dropped 6; count of bases not matched to a gene: 13. This CDR3 region has 16 residues. Per germline, CDR1 SGHDT and CDR2 YYEEEE. Here the CDR3 reads CASSPPSSGQGHGYTF. CDR3 nucleotide sequence: TGTGCCAGCAGCCCACCCTCATCGGGACAGGGTCATGGCTACACCTTC.

The rearrangement links TRBV11-2 to TRBJ2-7; TRBD2 is a possible D gene (6 bases). Germline-derived CDR1 and CDR2 are SGHAT and FQNNGV. The CDR3 consists of 15 residues. V lost 2 bases, J lost 2 bases, and 13 bases lay in between. For the CDR3, the DNA is TGTGCCAGCAGCTTATATAGCGGCGGGACCTACGAGCAGTACTTC. This encodes CASSLYSGGTYEQYF.

This clone was observed a single time. This sequence joins TRBV7-9 and TRBJ1-1; 7 bases align to TRBD1. This CDR3 spans 17 amino acids. Germline CDR1 and CDR2: SEHNR and FQNEAQ (reference sequence). V lost 0 bases, J lost 4 bases, and 11 bases stayed unmatched. CDR3 sequence: CASSLALTGKRGTEAFF. CDR3 bases: TGTGCCAGCAGCTTAGCGCTGACAGGGAAGCGGGGCACTGAAGCTTTCTTT. Combining the CDR3 with reference TRBV7-9 and TRBJ1-1 gives the whole variable domain DTGVSQNPRHKITKRGQNVTFRCDPISEHNRLYWYRQTLGQGPEFLTYFQNEAQLEKSRLLSDRFSAERPKGSFSTLEIQRTEQGDSAMYLCASSLALTGKRGTEAFFGQGTRLTVV.

This rearrangement joins TRBV19 to TRBJ2-6, with D unclear. Trimming removed 1 base at V and 0 bases at J, with 4 bases between. The germline CDR1 and CDR2 sequences are LNHDA and SQIVND (reference sequence). The CDR3 spans 15 residues. CDR3 sequence (DNA): TGTGCCAGTAGTATAGTCAACTCTGGGGCCAACGTCCTGACTTTC. Its translation: CASSIVNSGANVLTF.

V usage is TRBV5-1 and J usage is TRBJ2-1, with 7 positions matching TRBD2. Germline V gene lookup returns CDR1 SGHRS and CDR2 YFSETQ. J lost 0 bases, V lost 5 bases, and 8 bases had no gene match. The CDR3 loop spans 16 amino acids. Here the CDR3 reads CASREVGRSSYNEQFF. The CDR3 nucleotides read TGCGCCAGCAGGGAAGTCGGGAGGAGCTCCTACAATGAGCAGTTCTTC.

V and J are TRBV10-1 and TRBJ2-1; the D call may be TRBD1 or TRBD2 (5 bases each). Trimming pared 4 bases from V and 7 bases from J, leaving 14 bases between. CDR1 and CDR2 (germline): WNHNN, SYGVQD (reference sequence). This CDR3 contains 14 residues. The chain's CDR3 is CASSVEGLGNEQFF. As DNA, the CDR3 is TGCGCCAGCAGTGTCGAGGGGCTCGGGAATGAGCAGTTCTTC.

A single count supports this clone. The chain is built from TRBV4-2 and TRBJ2-2; D is uncertain. In germline, CDR1 is LGHNA, CDR2 YNFKEQ. The CDR3 covers 14 residues. Trimming took off 3 bases at V and 6 bases at J, with 11 bases between the two ends. CDR3 DNA: TGTGCCAGCAGCCACCCCGGGCGTCCCGGGGAGCTGTTTTTT. Translating gives CASSHPGRPGELFF.

V gene TRBV18 combines with J gene TRBJ1-1, with 8 nucleotides matching TRBD1. Trimming removed 3 bases from V and 4 bases from J; junction bases left unmatched: 4. CDR1 and CDR2 (germline): KGHSH, LQKENI. The CDR3 is 14 amino acids. DNA for the CDR3: TGTGCCAGCTCACCCAATGACAGGGGCACTGAAGCTTTCTTT. Amino acid sequence: CASSPNDRGTEAFF.

There are many counts of this clone. The gene calls are TRBV5-6 and TRBJ1-5; D uncertain. The CDR3 consists of 16 residues. The V and J ends lost 4 bases and 2 bases respectively, with 16 bases between them. The germline gives CDR1 SGHDT, CDR2 YYEEEE. CDR3 sequence: CASSLGNPIGNQPQHF. The CDR3 DNA sequence: TGTGCCAGCAGCCTCGGGAACCCCATCGGCAATCAGCCCCAGCATTTT.

Remarks on this clone: Within the sample, other DNA sequences also encode this same CDR3. The chain uses TRBV18 and TRBJ2-5; D is uncertain. V dropped 3 bases and J dropped 4 bases, with 3 bases sitting between them. This CDR3 spans 11 amino acids. Germline lookup yields CDR1 KGHSH and CDR2 LQKENI. The DNA of the CDR3 is TGTGCCAGCTCACCCGGAGAGACCCAGTACTTC. It translates to CASSPGETQYF. The complete variable domain, with remaining parts taken from reference TRBV18 and TRBJ2-5, reads NAGVMQNPRHLVRRRGQEARLRCSPMKGHSHVYWYRQLPEEGLKFMVYLQKENIIDESGMPKERFSAEFPKEGPSILRIQQVVRGDSAAYFCASSPGETQYFGPGTRLLVL.

V usage is TRBV2 and J usage is TRBJ1-1; D remains ambiguous. V was pared by 4 bases and J by 1 base, with 10 bases between. The CDR3 totals 14 residues. CDR1 SNHLY and CDR2 FYNNEI come from the germline V gene. The CDR3 sequence: CASSARTENTEAFF. The CDR3, as DNA: TGTGCCAGCAGTGCCCGGACTGAGAACACTGAAGCTTTCTTT.

The chain combines TRBV21-1 with TRBJ2-1; the table calls TRBD2, which could not be checked here. TRBV21-1 is described as a pseudogene. The CDR3 contains 14 residues. CDR3 region: CASSTHPAEDEQFF. The DNA of the CDR3 is TGTGCCAGCAGCACCCACCCTGCCGAGGATGAGCAGTTCTTC.

The chain employs TRBV30 and TRBJ1-4, with 11 positions matching TRBD1. The trim removed 5 bases at V and 0 bases at J, leaving 2 bases unmatched. The germline V gene has CDR1 GTSNPN and CDR2 SVGIG (reference sequence). There are 15 residues in the CDR3. The CDR3 nucleotides are TGTGCCTGGGGACAGGGGGCCTCAACTAATGAAAAACTGTTTTTT. Amino acids: CAWGQGASTNEKLFF.

The chain employs TRBV9 and TRBJ2-5, with a weak D call TRBD1 (5 bases). Germline-derived CDR1 and CDR2 are SGDLS and YYNGEE. The CDR3 covers 15 residues. V was cut by 4 bases and J by 1 base, with 14 bases left in between. CDR3 loop: CASSPGLGIQETQYF. The CDR3 DNA reads TGTGCCAGCAGCCCAGGGCTTGGAATCCAAGAGACCCAGTACTTC.

The gene calls are TRBV19 and TRBJ2-7; TRBD1 aligns across 8 bases. Germline V gives CDR1 LNHDA, CDR2 SQIVND (reference sequence). V lost 6 bases to trimming and J lost 1 base; unmatched junction nucleotides: 11. The CDR3 loop spans 16 amino acids. CDR3 sequence reads: CASSNEGQEASYEQYF. Here the CDR3 DNA reads TGTGCCAGTAGCAATGAGGGACAGGAAGCTTCCTACGAGCAGTACTTC.

The chain combines TRBV5-1 with TRBJ2-1; D might be TRBD1 (6 bases). V was pared by 0 bases and J by 4 bases, with 11 bases between. This CDR3 is built from 15 residues. CDR1 and CDR2 from the germline V gene are SGHRS and YFSETQ. The CDR3 nucleotides are TGCGCCAGCAGCTTGGCCTCTACAGGGTACAATGAGCAGTTCTTC. It codes for CASSLASTGYNEQFF.

This chain links TRBV19 with TRBJ2-2; TRBD1 matches at 10 bases. CDR1 and CDR2 from the germline V gene are LNHDA and SQIVND (reference sequence). The V and J ends lost 8 bases and 3 bases, in that order; junction bases with no gene match: 9. This CDR3 is 16 amino acids long. This CDR3 is CASWGDRGPDTGELFF. CDR3 sequence (DNA): TGTGCCAGTTGGGGCGACAGGGGGCCGGACACCGGGGAGCTGTTTTTT.

The chain recombines TRBV7-9 with TRBJ2-3, with unresolved D. This CDR3 region has 14 residues. CDR1 and CDR2 from the germline V gene are SEHNR and FQNEAQ (reference sequence). Trimming left V 1 base short and J 2 bases short, with 7 bases between. This CDR3 is CASSLDANTDTQYF. The CDR3 nucleotides are TGTGCCAGCAGCTTAGATGCCAACACAGATACGCAGTATTTT.